Below, 2 T cell receptor beta chains from the same sample are listed, as sequenced in a study of PD-L1 blockade in urothelial cancer. The data were produced by immunoSEQ multiplex PCR, yet TCRdb's version contains in-frame clones alone and is incomplete. The sample has roughly 63,000 clones, roughly 79% seen once. The sample's time point: pretreatment peripheral blood. This specimen was PBMCs, taken around atezolizumab (anti-PD-L1) treatment. The receptors were sampled from a man between 70 and 80 years old with urothelial cancer.

The rearrangement links TRBV2 to TRBJ2-3; a weak D match, TRBD1 (5 bases). The CDR3 has 15 residues. The V end was cut by 5 bases, the J end by 6 bases, with 18 bases between. Germline V gene data show CDR1 as SNHLY and CDR2 as FYNNEI. The CDR3 reads CASSPDLNGADTQYF. In DNA, the CDR3 is TGTGCCAGCAGTCCCGACCTTAATGGGGCGGATACGCAGTATTTT.

The chain couples TRBV30 to TRBJ1-2, with D perhaps TRBD1 (5 bases). Germline V gene lookup returns CDR1 GTSNPN and CDR2 SVGIG (reference sequence). The V end lost 7 bases, the J end lost 2 bases, and 14 bases lay between the germline ends. This CDR3 contains 13 residues. The CDR3 nucleotides read TGTGCCTCCTCTCCCCGGGGGAACTATGGCTACACCTTC. This translates into CASSPRGNYGYTF.